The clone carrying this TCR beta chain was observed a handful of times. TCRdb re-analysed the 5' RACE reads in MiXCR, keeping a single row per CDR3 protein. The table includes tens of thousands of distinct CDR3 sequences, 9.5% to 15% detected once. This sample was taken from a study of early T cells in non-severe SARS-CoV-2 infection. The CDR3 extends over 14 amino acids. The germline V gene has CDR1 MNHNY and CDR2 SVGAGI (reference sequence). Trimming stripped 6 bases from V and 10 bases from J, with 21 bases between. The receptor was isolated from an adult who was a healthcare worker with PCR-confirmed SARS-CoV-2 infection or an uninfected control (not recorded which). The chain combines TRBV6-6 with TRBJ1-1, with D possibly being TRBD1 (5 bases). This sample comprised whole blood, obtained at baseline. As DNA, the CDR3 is TGTGCCAGCAGCAACGGACACCGGAGGGATCGAGCTTTCTTT. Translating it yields CASSNGHRRDRAFF.